Below are 15 T cell receptor beta chains sequenced from a single sample in a study of T cell repertoires in cytomegalovirus infection (dated by TCRdb to the late 2010s). Sequencing was carried out with an Illumina HiSeq 1500. TCRdb redid the processing of the public reads, applying fastp at Q25 and MiXCR, and retained in-frame beta chains. Duplicate CDR3 protein sequences are folded into a single record with the most common DNA and genes. This sample lists some 800,000 distinct CDR3 sequences; around a third were detected once. In total, the top ten clones hold 9.5% to 15% of the sample. The intended sense of this specimen's treatment or condition label: in vitro stimulation with specific CMV peptide epitopes to enrich CMV-specific T cells. No antigens are known for them. The material sequenced was cultured CD8+ T cells from PBMCs, taken from culture after CMV antigen stimulation. The receptors stem from a human donor in good health (CMV status not recorded). Some clones in this sample may be carry-over from other donors' samples.

The chain couples TRBV7-9 to TRBJ2-7; TRBD2 matches 8 bases. CDR3 length: 14 amino acids. Germline trimming cut 1 base from V and 5 bases from J; bases unmatched to any gene: 4. The germline V gene encodes CDR1 SEHNR and CDR2 FQNEAQ (reference sequence). DNA of the CDR3: TGTGCCAGCAGCTTAGGAGCGGGGGCCCACGAGCAGTACGTC. Translation gives CASSLGAGAHEQYV.

The chain joins TRBV4-1 to TRBJ2-2; D is uncertain. CDR1 is MGHRA, CDR2 YSYEKL, per germline. V lost 1 base and J lost 5, with 8 bases in between. The CDR3 is 14 amino acids. The CDR3: CASSQGPVTGELFF. CDR3 bases: TGCGCCAGCAGCCAAGGGCCGGTAACCGGGGAGCTGTTTTTT.

This clonotype was detected only a few times. The rearrangement links TRBV11-2 to TRBJ2-1; perhaps TRBD1 as D (6 bases). With 4 bases removed from V and 8 bases from J, the gap between germline ends came to 15 bases. Germline-derived CDR1 and CDR2 are SGHAT and FQNNGV. The CDR3 is 14 amino acids. In DNA form, the CDR3 reads TGTGCCAGCAGCTCCTGGACAGAAGTCGATGAGCAGTTCTTC. This gives the protein CASSSWTEVDEQFF.

CDR3 loop: CSSSGGPSLDEQYF. The CDR3 region has the DNA TGCAGCTCCTCCGGGGGACCCAGTTTGGACGAGCAGTACTTC. The rearrangement joins TRBV29-1 to TRBJ2-7; a possible D gene is TRBD2 (6 bases). Trimming removed 8 bases at V and 5 bases at J, with 22 bases between. Germline V lookup: CDR1 SQVTM, CDR2 ANQGSEA. CDR3 length: 14 amino acids.

The chain joins TRBV20-1 to TRBJ2-1; possibly TRBD2 for D (6 bases). The CDR3 length is 15 residues. Trimming stripped 6 bases from V and 5 bases from J, with 20 bases between. CDR1 and CDR2 (germline): DFQATT, SNEGSKA (reference sequence). Here the CDR3 DNA reads TGCAGTGCGGGACTGAAGGGGATAGGGCACAATGAGCAGTTCTTC. It encodes CSAGLKGIGHNEQFF.

This clonotype was seen only a few times. The rearrangement joins TRBV24-1 to TRBJ2-3; D unresolved. This CDR3 spans 13 amino acids. Looked up from germline, CDR1 is KGHDR and CDR2 is SFDVKD. V lost 4 bases and J lost 0, with 4 bases in between. This chain's CDR3 is CATSDNSTDTQYF. The DNA of the CDR3 is TGTGCCACCAGTGACAACAGCACAGATACGCAGTATTTT.

This clonotype was seen only a few times. The chain carries TRBV12-5 and TRBJ2-1, with TRBD1 as a possible D gene (6 bases). V shed 1 base and J shed 3 bases, with 7 bases lying between them. CDR1 is LGHNT and CDR2 is FRNRAP in the germline V gene. The CDR3 runs 14 residues. The CDR3 is CASGLEGDYNEQFF. CDR3 coding DNA: TGTGCTAGTGGTTTGGAGGGGGACTACAATGAGCAGTTCTTC.

The table lists this clonotype with many counts. The J gene is TRBJ1-6, the V gene TRBV7-2, with no clear D. Trimming shortened V by 5 bases and J by 11 bases, and 10 bases separated the two germline ends. The CDR3 is 12 amino acids. Germline lookup yields CDR1 SGHTA and CDR2 FQGNSA. The CDR3 region has the DNA TGTGCCAGCAGCGCAGCGCTGGCACCCCTCCACTTT. It specifies CASSAALAPLHF.

The V and J genes are TRBV7-9 and TRBJ1-2; TRBD1 matches 9 bases. J gave up 4 bases and V 3 bases, and 9 bases lay outside the gene matches. Germline V CDR1 and CDR2: SEHNR, FQNEAQ (reference sequence). This CDR3 is 16 amino acids long. CDR3 sequence: CASSLAGQGLFYGYTF. DNA of the CDR3: TGTGCCAGCAGCTTGGCGGGACAGGGTTTATTCTATGGCTACACCTTC.

A few counts support this clonotype. This chain uses TRBV6-5 with TRBJ2-1; 9 nucleotides agree with TRBD1. CDR1 and CDR2 from the germline V gene are MNHEY and SVGAGI. V shed 2 bases, J shed 5 bases, and the junction held 4 bases outside the gene matches. The CDR3 length is 15 residues. The CDR3 sequence is CASSYTGGNDNEQFF. The CDR3 DNA follows: TGTGCCAGCAGTTACACAGGGGGCAACGACAATGAGCAGTTCTTC.

This clonotype came up a few times. This chain connects TRBV6-1 to TRBJ2-1, with 10 positions matching TRBD2. Germline V gives CDR1 MNHNS, CDR2 SASEGT. CDR3 length: 15 residues. Losses at the gene ends were 6 bases for V and 4 bases for J; bases not matched to a gene: 6. The CDR3 coding sequence is TGTGCCAGCAGGGACCGGACTAGCGGTTACAATGAGCAGTTCTTC. It yields the protein CASRDRTSGYNEQFF.

This clonotype was counted ten times or more. The chain joins TRBV7-9 to TRBJ2-1, with a weak D call TRBD2 (5 bases). The V gene's germline CDR1 is SEHNR and CDR2 FQNEAQ (reference sequence). Between the trimmed V and J ends, which lost 2 bases and 6 bases, there was a span of 8 bases. The CDR3 covers 13 residues. The chain's CDR3 is CASSLRGFNEQFF. The CDR3 DNA is TGTGCCAGCAGCTTACGGGGTTTCAATGAGCAGTTCTTC.

This clonotype was counted ten times or more. This chain links TRBV27 with TRBJ1-2; D is ambiguous. Trimming stripped 2 bases from V and 4 bases from J, with 11 bases between. CDR3 length: 14 residues. Germline CDR1 reads MNHEY; CDR2 reads SMNVEV (reference sequence). The CDR3 coding sequence is TGTGCCAGCAGTTTAATCGGGAACAGCTATGGCTACACCTTC. As protein: CASSLIGNSYGYTF.

This clonotype was seen many times. The chain joins TRBV6-2 or TRBV6-3 to TRBJ2-7, with D hard to call. V was pared by 2 bases and J by 0 bases, with 5 bases between. The V gene's germline CDR1 is MNHEY and CDR2 SVGEGT. This CDR3 has 13 residues. Written as DNA, the CDR3 is TGTGCCAGCAGTTACGGGCCCTCCTACGAGCAGTACGTC. This sequence encodes CASSYGPSYEQYV.

The chain couples TRBV7-9 to TRBJ2-3; 7 bases agree with TRBD2. Germline V CDR1 and CDR2: SEHNR, FQNEAQ (reference sequence). After removal of 5 bases from V and 2 bases from J, the junction contained 10 bases not matched to a gene. This CDR3 region has 16 residues. CDR3 DNA: TGTGCCAGCAGCGGGGAGGGTCAGGGCCCCACAGATACGCAGTATTTT. Translation gives CASSGEGQGPTDTQYF.